This T cell receptor beta chain was documented in a study of blood T cell repertoires in COVID-19. About the study: Nucleic acid was either cDNA or gDNA, and it came from T cells, B-cell-depleted T cells, or PBMCs.

The data were produced by immunoSEQ multiplex PCR, yet TCRdb's version contains in-frame clones alone and is incomplete. The repertoire holds 450,000 or so clones, with about nine tenths as singletons. Those who participated ranged in age from about 18 to 95 years and resided in 20 to 30 US areas. Recovery meant two consecutive negative NP/OP PCR tests, professional clearance, or resolved symptoms. The CDR3 loop spans 15 amino acids. Sequenced material: PBMCs or T cells enriched from blood (not recorded which). The chain combines TRBV21-1 with TRBJ1-6; the table's D call, TRBD1, has no DNA check behind it. TRBV21-1 is termed a pseudogene. The clonotype was recovered from a man between 18 and 35 years old who had recovered from COVID-19. The CDR3 sequence is CASSPKDRDGSPLHF. CDR3 in DNA: TGTGCCAGCAGCCCTAAGGACAGGGACGGATCGCCCCTCCACTTT.